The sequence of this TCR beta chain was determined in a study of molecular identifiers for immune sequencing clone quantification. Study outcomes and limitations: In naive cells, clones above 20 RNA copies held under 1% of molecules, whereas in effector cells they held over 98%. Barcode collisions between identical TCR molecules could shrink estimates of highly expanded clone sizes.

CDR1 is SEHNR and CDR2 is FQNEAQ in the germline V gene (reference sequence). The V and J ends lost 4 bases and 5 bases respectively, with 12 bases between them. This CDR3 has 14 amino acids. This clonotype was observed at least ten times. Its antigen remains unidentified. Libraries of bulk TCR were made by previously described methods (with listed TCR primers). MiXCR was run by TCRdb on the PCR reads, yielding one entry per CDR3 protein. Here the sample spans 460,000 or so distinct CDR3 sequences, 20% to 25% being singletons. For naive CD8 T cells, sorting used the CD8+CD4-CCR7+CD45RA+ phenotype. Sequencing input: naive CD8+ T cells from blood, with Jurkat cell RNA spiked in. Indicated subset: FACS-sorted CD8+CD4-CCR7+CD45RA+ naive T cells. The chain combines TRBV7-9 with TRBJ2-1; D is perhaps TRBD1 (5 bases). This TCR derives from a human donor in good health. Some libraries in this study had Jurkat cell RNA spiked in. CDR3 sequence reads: CASSSDQGDNEQFF. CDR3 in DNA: TGTGCCAGCAGCTCCGACCAGGGCGACAATGAGCAGTTCTTC.